This TCR beta chain stems from a study of T cell responses to AZD1222 COVID-19 vaccine. Study-level information: Pooled together were second doses at about 4 or about 12 weeks.

Overall study results and limits: Dominant CD4 TCR responses targeted spike regions 160-218 and 743-854.

A note on this clone: As yet, its antigen is unknown.

Produced via immunoSEQ multiplex PCR; TCRdb's table is partial and in-frame only. The sample yields tens of thousands of clones, 90% seen once. Germline V CDR1 and CDR2: KGHDR, SFDVKD. With 4 bases removed from V and 5 bases from J, the gap between germline ends came to 17 bases. The CDR3 loop spans 16 amino acids. The J gene is TRBJ1-5, the V gene TRBV24-1; a weak D match, TRBD1 (6 bases). This TCR derives from an adult in good health. This material consisted of peripheral blood, taken on day 0 of AZD1222 vaccination. CDR3 residues: CATSDSDRKKYQPQHF. Written as DNA, the CDR3 is TGTGCCACCAGTGACTCTGACAGGAAAAAGTATCAGCCCCAGCATTTT.